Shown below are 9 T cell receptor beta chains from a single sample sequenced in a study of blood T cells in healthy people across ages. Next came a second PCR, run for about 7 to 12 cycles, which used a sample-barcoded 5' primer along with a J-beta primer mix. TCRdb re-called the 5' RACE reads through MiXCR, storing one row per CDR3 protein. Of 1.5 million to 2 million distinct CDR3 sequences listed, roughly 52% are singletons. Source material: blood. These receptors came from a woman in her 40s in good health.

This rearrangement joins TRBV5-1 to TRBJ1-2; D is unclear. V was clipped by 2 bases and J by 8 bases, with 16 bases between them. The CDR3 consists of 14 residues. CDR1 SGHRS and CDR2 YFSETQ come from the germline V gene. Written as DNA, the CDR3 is TGCGCCAGCAGCTTTGAAGGCACCTCGGGGGGCTACACCTTC. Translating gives CASSFEGTSGGYTF.

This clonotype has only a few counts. The CDR3 nucleotides read TGTGCCACCAGTGAGTTATTTAGCGGGGAAAAAGAGACCCAGTACTTC. Encoded protein: CATSELFSGEKETQYF. The chain employs TRBV24-1 and TRBJ2-5, with 8 bases aligning to TRBD2. Losses at the gene ends were 4 bases for V and 3 bases for J; bases not matched to a gene: 9. The CDR3 extends over 16 amino acids. CDR1 KGHDR and CDR2 SFDVKD come from the germline V gene.

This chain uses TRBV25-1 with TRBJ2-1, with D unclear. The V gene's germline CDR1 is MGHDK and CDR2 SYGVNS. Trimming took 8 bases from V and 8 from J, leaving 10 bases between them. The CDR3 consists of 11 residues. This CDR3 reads CASVGNDEQFF. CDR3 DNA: TGTGCCAGCGTCGGAAACGATGAGCAGTTCTTC.

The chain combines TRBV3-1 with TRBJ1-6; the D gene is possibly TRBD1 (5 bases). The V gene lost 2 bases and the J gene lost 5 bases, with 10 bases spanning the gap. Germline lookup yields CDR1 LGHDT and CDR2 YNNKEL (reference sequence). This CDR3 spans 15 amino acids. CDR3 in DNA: TGTGCCAGCAGCCAAAGGCAGGGAGATAATTCACCCCTCCACTTT. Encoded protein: CASSQRQGDNSPLHF.

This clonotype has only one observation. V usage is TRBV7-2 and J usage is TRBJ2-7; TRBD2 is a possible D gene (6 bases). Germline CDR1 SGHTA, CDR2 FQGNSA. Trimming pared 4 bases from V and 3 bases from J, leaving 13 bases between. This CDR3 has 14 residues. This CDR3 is CASSSAVGGYEQYF. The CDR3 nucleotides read TGTGCCAGCAGCTCCGCGGTGGGGGGCTACGAGCAGTACTTC.

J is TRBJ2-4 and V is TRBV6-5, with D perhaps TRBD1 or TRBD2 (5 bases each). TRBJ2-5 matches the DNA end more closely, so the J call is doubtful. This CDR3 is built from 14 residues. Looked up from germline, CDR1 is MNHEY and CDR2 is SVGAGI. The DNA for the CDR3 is TGTGCCAGCAACCCGGGGCCGACCCAAGAGACCCAGTACTTC. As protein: CASNPGPTQETQYF.

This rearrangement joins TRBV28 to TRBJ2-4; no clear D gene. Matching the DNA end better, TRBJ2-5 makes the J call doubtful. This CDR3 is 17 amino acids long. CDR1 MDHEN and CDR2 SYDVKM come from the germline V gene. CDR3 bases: TGTGCCAGCAGTTCATCGTCGGTAGCCAACTCCCAAGAGACCCAGTACTTC. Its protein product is CASSSSSVANSQETQYF.

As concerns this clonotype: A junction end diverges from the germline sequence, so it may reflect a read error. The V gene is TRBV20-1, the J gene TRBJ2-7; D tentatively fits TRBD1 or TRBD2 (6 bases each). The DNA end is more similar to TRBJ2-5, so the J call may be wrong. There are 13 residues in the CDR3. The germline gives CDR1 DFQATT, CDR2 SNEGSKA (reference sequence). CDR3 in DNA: TGCGGTGCAACAGGGTTCGGGGGAGAGACCCAGTACTTC. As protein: CGATGFGGETQYF.

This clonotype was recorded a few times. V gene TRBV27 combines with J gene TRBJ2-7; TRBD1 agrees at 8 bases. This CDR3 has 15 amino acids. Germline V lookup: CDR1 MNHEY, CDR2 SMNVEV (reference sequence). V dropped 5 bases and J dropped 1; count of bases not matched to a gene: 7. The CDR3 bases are TGTGCCAGCAGTGCAGGGGGCGGAATGTCCTACGAGCAGTACTTC. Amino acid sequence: CASSAGGGMSYEQYF.